The rows below give T cell receptor beta chains drawn from one sample of a study of blood T cell repertoires in COVID-19. Here immunoSEQ multiplex PCR was the method, and the copy in TCRdb shows in-frame clones only, minus some. Of 200,000 or so clones listed, 80% to 90% were seen once; the top ten hold roughly 3.7%. Sequencing was carried out using PBMCs or T cells enriched from blood (not recorded which). These receptors all stem from a woman in her 30s who had been exposed to COVID-19. Each CDR3 is given with its conserved first and last residue. D genes are given only for firm matches. Clone size appears in some rows only: once, few, many, or a class for an expanded clone.

D,size,J,V,length,DNA,CDR3
TRBD1,-,TRBJ2-3,TRBV25-1,16,TGTGCCAGCAGTGAATATGATGGGACAGGGACAGATACGCAGTATTTT,CASSEYDGTGTDTQYF
TRBD2,-,TRBJ2-2,TRBV2,15,TGTGCCAGCAGTCTACTAGCGGTAAACACCGGGGAGCTGTTTTTT,CASSLLAVNTGELFF
-,once,TRBJ1-4,TRBV6-5,16,TGTGCCAGCAGTTACTCTCGGCAGGGCCCTAATGAAAAACTGTTTTTT,CASSYSRQGPNEKLFF
TRBD2,-,TRBJ2-1,TRBV11-2,16,TGTGCCAGCAGCTTTTTAGCGGGAAAACTGTACAATGAGCAGTTCTTC,CASSFLAGKLYNEQFF
-,-,TRBJ2-2,TRBV25-1,13,TGTGCCAGCAGTGAACTTTTTTCCGGGGAGCTGTTTTTT,CASSELFSGELFF
-,-,TRBJ2-2,TRBV6-6,11,TGTGCCAGCAGGGAGGCCAGGGAGCTGTTTTTT,CASREARELFF
-,-,TRBJ2-3,TRBV5-1,14,TGCGCCAGCAGCTCTTCTGACGGAGCAGATACGCAGTATTTT,CASSSSDGADTQYF
TRBD1,-,TRBJ1-2,TRBV6-5,15,TGTGCCAGCAGTCGGTCGGACAGGGGAAACTATGGCTACACCTTC,CASSRSDRGNYGYTF
TRBD2,once,TRBJ2-3,TRBV28,15,TGTGCCAGCAGTTTCTCGGGGACTAGTGGGGATACGCAGTATTTT,CASSFSGTSGDTQYF
-,once,TRBJ2-7,TRBV6-5,15,TGTGCCAGCAGCTTACTAGCCCCGAACTACTACGAGCAGTACTTC,CASSLLAPNYYEQYF
-,-,TRBJ2-2,TRBV10-2,14,TGCGCCAGCAGTGAGGGGGCGATCGGCGGGGAGCTGTTTTTT,CASSEGAIGGELFF
-,-,TRBJ2-7,TRBV12-5,15,TGTGCTAGTGGTCCCCGACTAGAAGTCTCCTACGAGCAGTACTTC,CASGPRLEVSYEQYF
-,-,TRBJ2-7,TRBV28,11,TGTGCCAGCAGTTTACCCGGCGAGCAGTACTTC,CASSLPGEQYF
-,-,TRBJ1-2,TRBV6-2/TRBV6-3,14,TGTGCCAGCAGTTACCAACTGGGACTCTATGGCTACACCTTC,CASSYQLGLYGYTF
-,-,TRBJ2-5,TRBV5-8,15,TGTGCCAGCAGCCTCGGGGTTGGTGTAGAGGAGACCCAGTACTTC,CASSLGVGVEETQYF
-,-,TRBJ1-3,TRBV24-1,12,TGTGCCACCAGTGATCCCGGAGACACCATATATTTT,CATSDPGDTIYF
TRBD2,-,TRBJ2-2,TRBV7-2,15,TGTGCCAGCAGCCCATCGGGACTAGCGGCCGGGGAGCTGTTTTTT,CASSPSGLAAGELFF
-,once,TRBJ2-1,TRBV7-9,17,TGTGCCAGCAGACCTAGCGTGGCGAGTAGCTCCTACAATGAGCAGTTCTTC,CASRPSVASSSYNEQFF
TRBD1,-,TRBJ2-3,TRBV19,15,TGTGCCAGTAGGGAGGACAGGGGAGGGACAGATACGCAGTATTTT,CASREDRGGTDTQYF
TRBD2,-,TRBJ2-1,TRBV7-3,14,TGTGCCAGCAGCCTAGCGGGAGGGTACAATGAGCAGTTCTTC,CASSLAGGYNEQFF
TRBD2,-,TRBJ2-1,TRBV5-1,14,TGCGCCAGCAGCTTGGTTGGCCGGGGGGATGAGCAGTTCTTC,CASSLVGRGDEQFF
TRBD1,few,TRBJ2-1,TRBV5-1,15,TGCGCCAGCAGCTTGGCCCAGGGGGCGGAAAATGAGCAGTTCTTC,CASSLAQGAENEQFF
-,-,TRBJ2-1,TRBV6-4,15,TGTGCCAGCAGTGTACTAGCAGGGGGTTACAATGAGCAGTTCTTC,CASSVLAGGYNEQFF
TRBD2,-,TRBJ2-7,TRBV10-1,15,TGCGCCAGCAGTGACCCGACTAGCGGGAGTTACGAGCAGTACTTC,CASSDPTSGSYEQYF
-,-,TRBJ1-4,TRBV3-1/TRBV3-2,16,TGTGCCAGCAGCCGGAAGGGGGGGGCAACTAATGAAAAACTGTTTTTT,CASSRKGGATNEKLFF
-,-,TRBJ1-2,TRBV5-5,15,TGTGCCAGCAGCTCCTTTCGCTACGCTAACTATGGCTACACCTTC,CASSSFRYANYGYTF
-,-,TRBJ1-1,TRBV25-1,15,TGTGCCAGCAGCGTGTCAGGGACAATGAACACTGAAGCTTTCTTT,CASSVSGTMNTEAFF
-,-,TRBJ2-7,TRBV7-9,13,TGTGCCAGCGTCGGGGGAGTCCTCCACGAGCAGTACTTC,CASVGGVLHEQYF
TRBD1,once,TRBJ1-3,TRBV18,17,TGTGCCACCACATCAGGGGGAGCGTGGAGCTCTGGAAACACCATATATTTT,CATTSGGAWSSGNTIYF
TRBD2,-,TRBJ2-5,TRBV2,15,TGTGCCAGCAGTGAAATTCGACTAGCGAGGGAGACCCAGTACTTC,CASSEIRLARETQYF
TRBD1,-,TRBJ1-1,TRBV3-1/TRBV3-2,15,TGTGCCAGCAGAGGGGGGACAGGGGTGGGGACTGAAGCTTTCTTT,CASRGGTGVGTEAFF
TRBD2,-,TRBJ2-7,TRBV7-2,15,TGTGCCAGCAGCTTTCTAGCGGGAGGGCCTGGCGAGCAGTACTTC,CASSFLAGGPGEQYF
-,-,TRBJ2-1,TRBV7-3,15,TGTGCCAGCAGCTTAAGAGGGAACCTCTACAATGAGCAGTTCTTC,CASSLRGNLYNEQFF
-,-,TRBJ2-1,TRBV3-1/TRBV3-2,13,TGTGCCAGCAGCCAAACACAGGTAACTGAGCAGTTCTTC,CASSQTQVTEQFF
-,-,TRBJ1-6,TRBV28,13,TGTGCCAGCAGTTCGGGGGTAAGGTCACCCCTCCACTTT,CASSSGVRSPLHF
-,-,TRBJ1-6,TRBV10-3,15,TGTGCCATCAGTGAGTCCTCAGGGTCGAATTCACCCCTCCACTTT,CAISESSGSNSPLHF
TRBD2,-,TRBJ2-7,TRBV5-4,14,TGTGCCAGCAGCTTTATAGGCGGGAGCTACGAGCAGTACTTC,CASSFIGGSYEQYF
-,-,TRBJ2-1,TRBV6-5,12,TGTGCCAGCAGACAGGTGAGAGATGAGCAGTTCTTC,CASRQVRDEQFF
-,once,TRBJ1-2,TRBV5-1,14,TGCGCCAGCAGCCGGGGGGCAGGGAACTATGGCTACACCTTC,CASSRGAGNYGYTF
-,-,TRBJ2-6,TRBV11-3,14,TGTGCCAGCAGCCCTACCTCTGGGGCCAACGTCCTGACTTTC,CASSPTSGANVLTF
-,-,TRBJ2-7,TRBV28,14,TGTGCCAGCAGTTTAAAAGGGGATTCCTACGAGCAGTACTTC,CASSLKGDSYEQYF
TRBD1,-,TRBJ1-5,TRBV12-5,16,TGTGCTAGTGGTTTAGGACAGGGCCTGAGCAATCAGCCCCAGCATTTT,CASGLGQGLSNQPQHF
-,-,TRBJ2-7,TRBV7-2,14,TGTGCCAGCAGCCCAGGGGCCTTTCAAGGCGAGCAGTACTTC,CASSPGAFQGEQYF
-,-,TRBJ1-1,TRBV18,16,TGTGCCAGCTCACCCTCGACAGAAGCTATGAACACTGAAGCTTTCTTT,CASSPSTEAMNTEAFF
TRBD2,-,TRBJ2-3,TRBV29-1,17,TGCAGCGTTGAAGGGACTAGCGGGAGGGTAATAGGAGATACGCAGTATTTT,CSVEGTSGRVIGDTQYF
TRBD1,-,TRBJ2-3,TRBV28,20,TGTGCCAGCAGTTTGAAAGTAGGGACAGGGTTTCCCTTAGACACAGATACGCAGTATTTT,CASSLKVGTGFPLDTDTQYF
TRBD1,-,TRBJ1-2,TRBV12-3/TRBV12-4,13,TGTGCCAGCAGACAGGGGCAGGGGTATGGCTACACCTTC,CASRQGQGYGYTF
-,few,TRBJ1-6,TRBV3-1/TRBV3-2,12,TGTGCCAGCAGTTCGAGCAATTCACCCCTCCACTTT,CASSSSNSPLHF
TRBD1,-,TRBJ1-1,TRBV4-1,16,TGCGCCAGCAGCCGAGGGACAGGGGGAGGAAGTACTGAAGCTTTCTTT,CASSRGTGGGSTEAFF
TRBD2,-,TRBJ2-7,TRBV11-1,15,TGTGCCAGCAGCCTCGGACTAGCGGCCAGATACGAGCAGTACTTC,CASSLGLAARYEQYF
-,-,TRBJ2-7,TRBV3-1/TRBV3-2,13,TGTGCCAGCAGCCAAGAATCCCCCGGGGAGCAGTACTTC,CASSQESPGEQYF
-,-,TRBJ2-2,TRBV7-9,13,TGTGCCAGCAGCTTAGGGGCCGTAGGGGAGCTGTTTTTT,CASSLGAVGELFF
TRBD1,-,TRBJ1-4,TRBV7-2,15,TGTGCCAGCAGCTTAGGTCTCAGGGGGAATGAAAAACTGTTTTTT,CASSLGLRGNEKLFF
-,-,TRBJ2-2,TRBV7-9,14,TGTGCCAGCAGCTTAGACAGCAACACCGGGGAGCTGTTTTTT,CASSLDSNTGELFF
-,-,TRBJ2-7,TRBV6-5,11,TGTGCCAGTAGCCAGTCCTACGAGCAGTACTTC,CASSQSYEQYF